These 15 T cell receptor beta chains originate from one sample sequenced in a study of T cells after posttransplantation cyclophosphamide (dated by TCRdb to about 2016). The library was prepared using the immunoSEQ multiplex PCR assay. TCRdb limited this immuneACCESS table to in-frame rearrangements with V and J called. A share of clones is missing; checked studies link under half to unresolved V genes, and the rest is unexplained. Present in this sample are tens of thousands of clones, over 85% of which were seen just once. The top ten clones comprise 14% to 15% of the sample. The sequenced sample was PBMCs. These receptors came from a woman in her forties with a blood cancer, CMV-positive, and with a related stem cell donor.

The rearrangement uses TRBV14 and TRBJ1-5, with D maybe TRBD1 (6 bases). The CDR3 sequence is 13 residues long. CDR1 is SGHDN, CDR2 FVKESK, per germline. V was pared by 6 bases and J by 5 bases, with 11 bases between. The CDR3 here is CASSTGLDQPQHF. For the CDR3, the DNA is TGTGCCAGCAGTACAGGGCTTGATCAGCCCCAGCATTTT.

This chain links TRBV25-1 with TRBJ2-7, with D possibly being TRBD1 (5 bases). The CDR3 runs to 14 residues. Trimming removed 5 bases at V and 2 bases at J, with 13 bases between. Germline loops: CDR1 MGHDK, CDR2 SYGVNS. The DNA for the CDR3 is TGTGCCAGCAGTTCACCGGACAAGCCCTACGAGCAGTACTTC. Protein product: CASSSPDKPYEQYF.

This chain uses TRBV20-1 with TRBJ1-1; the D is unclear. This CDR3 spans 11 amino acids. Germline CDR1 is DFQATT and CDR2 is SNEGSKA (reference sequence). Trimming left V 0 bases short and J 10 bases short, with 9 bases between. CDR3 residues: CSARDEGAAFF. The DNA of the CDR3 is TGCAGTGCTAGAGATGAGGGTGCAGCTTTCTTT.

The chain employs TRBV27 and TRBJ2-3, with a weak D call TRBD1 (5 bases). The V and J ends lost 2 bases and 0 bases respectively, with 12 bases between them. CDR3 length: 16 residues. The germline gives CDR1 MNHEY, CDR2 SMNVEV (reference sequence). CDR3 sequence: CASSLGAASSTDTQYF. In DNA, the CDR3 is TGTGCCAGCAGTTTAGGGGCGGCATCTAGCACAGATACGCAGTATTTT.

The chain has TRBV19 and TRBJ2-3; 13 positions match TRBD2. V trimming: 6 bases; J trimming: 4 bases; junction bases outside the gene matches: 4. Germline V gene sequence: CDR1 LNHDA, CDR2 SQIVND (reference sequence). This CDR3 region has 15 residues. CDR3: CASSRTSGGADTQYF. The CDR3 DNA reads as TGTGCCAGTAGCAGGACTAGCGGGGGAGCAGATACGCAGTATTTT. Drawing the rest from reference TRBV19 and TRBJ2-3, the complete variable domain is DGGITQSPKYLFRKEGQNVTLSCEQNLNHDAMYWYRQDPGQGLRLIYYSQIVNDFQKGDIAEGYSVSREKKESFPLTVTSAQKNPTAFYLCASSRTSGGADTQYFGPGTRLTVL.

The J gene is TRBJ1-5, the V gene TRBV18; a weak D match, TRBD1 (6 bases). The CDR3 runs 15 residues. V was clipped by 1 base and J by 4 bases, with 11 bases between them. Germline CDR1 is KGHSH and CDR2 is LQKENI. The CDR3 nucleotides read TGTGCCAGCTCACCACTCAGGGGAAAGAATCAGCCCCAGCATTTT. This sequence encodes CASSPLRGKNQPQHF.

J is TRBJ1-6 and V is TRBV6-5; 10 bases match TRBD1. From germline, CDR1 is MNHEY and CDR2 SVGAGI. V lost 11 bases to trimming and J lost 11 bases; unmatched junction nucleotides: 9. The CDR3 is 13 amino acids. The CDR3 reads CAASGTGVAPLHF. The CDR3 DNA is TGTGCCGCCTCAGGGACAGGGGTAGCACCCCTCCACTTT.

This chain links TRBV29-1 with TRBJ2-1; 12 positions match TRBD2. The CDR3 consists of 14 residues. CDR1 and CDR2 from the germline V gene are SQVTM and ANQGSEA. V was pared by 6 bases and J by 4 bases, with 4 bases of the junction left unmatched. CDR3 in DNA: TGCAGCGTAGGACTAGCGGGGAATTACAATGAGCAGTTCTTC. Translating it yields CSVGLAGNYNEQFF.

Only one count was recorded for this clone. CDR3 sequence: CASSDYRTGGDGYTF. The CDR3 coding sequence is TGTGCCAGCAGTGATTACCGGACAGGGGGAGATGGCTACACCTTC. The V call is TRBV25-1, the J call TRBJ1-2; 10 nucleotides agree with TRBD1. This CDR3 spans 15 amino acids. Trimming took 3 bases from V and 6 from J; bases not matched to a gene: 7. Germline V gives CDR1 MGHDK, CDR2 SYGVNS.

The rearrangement uses TRBV9 and TRBJ1-3; 12 nucleotides align to TRBD1. This CDR3 contains 19 residues. The germline V gene encodes CDR1 SGDLS and CDR2 YYNGEE. The J segment lost 1 base and the V segment lost 0 bases, leaving 8 bases of the junction unmatched. The CDR3 region has the DNA TGTGCCAGCAGCGTAGCCCTCGGGGGACAGGGGGCTTCTGGAAACACCATATATTTT. Its translation is CASSVALGGQGASGNTIYF.

The chain couples TRBV27 to TRBJ1-5; D possibly corresponds to TRBD1 (5 bases). V lost 10 bases and J 7 bases, leaving 17 bases between the germline ends. This CDR3 is 13 amino acids long. Germline lookup yields CDR1 MNHEY and CDR2 SMNVEV (reference sequence). Here the CDR3 reads CATQGAPSQPQHF. DNA for the CDR3: TGTGCCACCCAAGGGGCTCCAAGCCAGCCCCAGCATTTT.

This chain uses TRBV5-8 with TRBJ1-5; D possibly corresponds to TRBD1 (6 bases). V was cut by 3 bases and J by 0 bases, with 10 bases left in between. The CDR3 has 15 residues. CDR1 and CDR2 from the germline V gene are SGHTS and YDEGEE. The DNA of the CDR3 is TGTGCCAGCAGCTACCAGGGGTATAGCAATCAGCCCCAGCATTTT. Protein sequence: CASSYQGYSNQPQHF.

This CDR3 reads CASGLVRRGVRSVDTGELFF. The CDR3 DNA follows: TGTGCTAGTGGTTTGGTACGTCGGGGGGTTAGATCGGTTGACACCGGGGAGCTGTTTTTT. This rearrangement joins TRBV12-5 to TRBJ2-2, with TRBD2 matching 7 bases. The V gene's germline CDR1 is LGHNT and CDR2 FRNRAP. With V trimmed by 0 bases and J by 3 bases, 16 bases remained unmatched. The length of the CDR3 is 20 residues. Filled out from reference TRBV12-5 and TRBJ2-2, the complete variable domain reads DARVTQTPRHKVTEMGQEVTMRCQPILGHNTVFWYRQTMMQGLELLAYFRNRAPLDDSGMPKDRFSAEMPDATLATLKIQPSEPRDSAVYFCASGLVRRGVRSVDTGELFFGEGSRLTVL.

The rearrangement links TRBV7-9 to TRBJ1-1, with D possibly being TRBD1 (6 bases). The V and J ends lost 1 base and 7 bases respectively, with 16 bases between them. This CDR3 has 15 amino acids. CDR1 is SEHNR and CDR2 is FQNEAQ in the germline V gene (reference sequence). CDR3 in DNA: TGTGCCAGCAGCTTAGATCGTACAGGGACCTTTGAAGCTTTCTTT. This sequence encodes CASSLDRTGTFEAFF.

V gene TRBV5-8 combines with J gene TRBJ2-1; 11 bases map to TRBD2. The germline V gene has CDR1 SGHTS and CDR2 YDEGEE. The J segment lost 8 bases and the V segment lost 3 bases, leaving 16 bases of the junction unmatched. The CDR3 length is 18 residues. As DNA, the CDR3 is TGTGCCAGCAGCTCGGCGGGATTAGCGGGGGGGCTGTTAGATGAGCAGTTCTTC. Protein sequence: CASSSAGLAGGLLDEQFF.